A selection of T cell receptor beta chains follows, all from one sample in a study of CD8 T cells in ankylosing spondylitis. TCRdb used MiXCR to reprocess the 5' RACE reads, holding one entry per CDR3 protein. The sample includes about 510,000 distinct CDR3 sequences, approximately 5% of them seen just once. Sequencing was carried out using blood, either unsorted or a sorted T cell fraction (not recorded which). These receptors came from a male donor with ankylosing spondylitis. Both conserved end residues are part of each CDR3. The D gene is left open where the match is weak. Some rows have no size entry. The others give once, few or many, or a class for an expanded clone.

clone size: few; V gene: TRBV19; J gene: TRBJ1-2; D gene: TRBD1; CDR3 protein: CASSIVRDRASYGYTF; CDR3 DNA: TGTGCCAGTAGTATAGTACGGGACAGGGCATCTTATGGCTACACCTTC
clone size: few; V gene: TRBV20-1; J gene: TRBJ2-7; D gene: NA; CDR3 protein: CSASNSRSLGEQYF; CDR3 DNA: TGCAGTGCTAGTAATAGCCGTAGCCTTGGGGAGCAGTACTTC
clone size: many; V gene: TRBV10-3; J gene: TRBJ2-5; D gene: NA; CDR3 protein: CAISENGWETQYF; CDR3 DNA: TGTGCCATCAGTGAGAATGGGTGGGAGACCCAGTACTTC
clone size: many; V gene: TRBV6-1; J gene: TRBJ2-7; D gene: NA; CDR3 protein: CASSPRMTWLSSYEQYF; CDR3 DNA: TGTGCCAGCAGTCCCCGAATGACTTGGTTAAGCTCCTACGAGCAGTACTTC
clone size: few; V gene: TRBV7-8; J gene: TRBJ2-3; D gene: NA; CDR3 protein: CASSSHYSTDTQYF; CDR3 DNA: TGTGCCAGCAGCTCACATTATAGCACAGATACGCAGTATTTT
clone size: many; V gene: TRBV9; J gene: TRBJ2-7; D gene: NA; CDR3 protein: CASSVASYLSEQYF; CDR3 DNA: TGTGCCAGCAGCGTAGCTAGTTACCTCTCCGAGCAGTACTTC
clone size: NA; V gene: TRBV11-2; J gene: TRBJ1-2; D gene: NA; CDR3 protein: CASSLVGRGYTF; CDR3 DNA: TGTGCCAGCAGCTTAGTCGGTAGGGGCTACACCTTC
clone size: few; V gene: TRBV20-1; J gene: TRBJ2-7; D gene: NA; CDR3 protein: CSARGPVGSNEQYF; CDR3 DNA: TGCAGTGCTAGGGGGCCGGTGGGATCCAACGAGCAGTACTTC
clone size: NA; V gene: TRBV9; J gene: TRBJ2-2; D gene: TRBD1; CDR3 protein: CASSPRDSNTGELFF; CDR3 DNA: TGTGCCAGCAGCCCCCGGGACAGTAACACCGGGGAGCTGTTTTTT
clone size: few; V gene: TRBV4-2; J gene: TRBJ2-2; D gene: TRBD2; CDR3 protein: CASSQETGKRLAEDTGELFF; CDR3 DNA: TGTGCCAGCAGCCAAGAGACGGGGAAGCGACTAGCGGAGGACACCGGGGAGCTGTTTTTT
clone size: many; V gene: TRBV20-1; J gene: TRBJ2-1; D gene: TRBD2; CDR3 protein: CSASVERGVSYNEQFF; CDR3 DNA: TGCAGTGCTAGTGTGGAGCGGGGGGTCTCCTACAATGAGCAGTTCTTC
clone size: few; V gene: TRBV7-2; J gene: TRBJ2-5; D gene: TRBD2; CDR3 protein: CASSLARGAGTQWETQYF; CDR3 DNA: TGTGCCAGCAGCTTAGCACGGGGAGCGGGGACCCAATGGGAGACCCAGTACTTC
clone size: many; V gene: TRBV5-1; J gene: TRBJ1-1; D gene: TRBD1; CDR3 protein: CASSPGQGSLNTEAFF; CDR3 DNA: TGCGCCAGCAGCCCCGGACAGGGATCACTGAACACTGAAGCTTTCTTT
clone size: many; V gene: TRBV11-2; J gene: TRBJ2-7; D gene: NA; CDR3 protein: CASSLPTGLMTYEQYF; CDR3 DNA: TGTGCCAGCAGCTTACCCACGGGACTCATGACCTACGAGCAGTACTTC
clone size: many; V gene: TRBV10-3; J gene: TRBJ1-5; D gene: NA; CDR3 protein: CAIRHDRTEPQHF; CDR3 DNA: TGTGCCATCAGGCATGACCGGACGGAGCCCCAGCATTTT
clone size: many; V gene: TRBV6-1; J gene: TRBJ1-4; D gene: NA; CDR3 protein: CASRRSRLANEKLFF; CDR3 DNA: TGTGCCAGCAGAAGGTCTAGATTAGCTAATGAAAAACTGTTTTTT
clone size: many; V gene: TRBV27; J gene: TRBJ2-5; D gene: TRBD1; CDR3 protein: CASSPWTGSETQYF; CDR3 DNA: TGTGCCAGCAGTCCCTGGACAGGGTCGGAGACCCAGTACTTC
clone size: many; V gene: TRBV29-1; J gene: TRBJ1-2; D gene: TRBD1; CDR3 protein: CSVEGGQGGSANYGYTF; CDR3 DNA: TGCAGCGTGGAAGGGGGACAGGGAGGATCAGCTAACTATGGCTACACCTTC
clone size: many; V gene: TRBV27; J gene: TRBJ2-2; D gene: NA; CDR3 protein: CASSLGRRATGELFF; CDR3 DNA: TGTGCCAGCAGTTTAGGAAGGAGGGCAACCGGGGAGCTGTTTTTT
clone size: NA; V gene: TRBV30; J gene: TRBJ2-5; D gene: NA; CDR3 protein: CAWSWGETQYF; CDR3 DNA: TGTGCCTGGAGTTGGGGAGAGACCCAGTACTTC
clone size: many; V gene: TRBV20-1; J gene: TRBJ2-5; D gene: NA; CDR3 protein: CSASQSRETQYF; CDR3 DNA: TGCAGTGCTAGTCAATCGAGAGAGACCCAGTACTTC
clone size: many; V gene: TRBV28; J gene: TRBJ2-3; D gene: TRBD1; CDR3 protein: CASGSPGQGTDTQYF; CDR3 DNA: TGTGCCAGCGGCTCCCCGGGACAGGGCACAGATACGCAGTATTTT
clone size: many; V gene: TRBV10-3; J gene: TRBJ2-1; D gene: NA; CDR3 protein: CATSPSGTYNEQFF; CDR3 DNA: TGTGCCACCTCGCCGTCAGGGACCTACAATGAGCAGTTCTTC
clone size: few; V gene: TRBV5-6; J gene: TRBJ2-1; D gene: TRBD1; CDR3 protein: CASSKDRGPSYNEQFF; CDR3 DNA: TGTGCCAGCAGCAAGGACAGGGGGCCGTCCTACAATGAGCAGTTCTTC
clone size: many; V gene: TRBV29-1; J gene: TRBJ2-6; D gene: NA; CDR3 protein: CSVEGPGYGNVLTF; CDR3 DNA: TGCAGCGTTGAAGGGCCAGGATATGGCAACGTCCTGACTTTC
clone size: NA; V gene: TRBV3-1; J gene: TRBJ2-1; D gene: TRBD2; CDR3 protein: CASSRGLAGYYNEQFF; CDR3 DNA: TGTGCCAGCAGCCGGGGACTAGCGGGATACTACAATGAGCAGTTCTTC
clone size: many; V gene: TRBV7-2; J gene: TRBJ1-2; D gene: NA; CDR3 protein: CASSPGPGRDYGYTF; CDR3 DNA: TGTGCCAGCAGCCCCGGTCCAGGGCGGGACTATGGCTACACCTTC